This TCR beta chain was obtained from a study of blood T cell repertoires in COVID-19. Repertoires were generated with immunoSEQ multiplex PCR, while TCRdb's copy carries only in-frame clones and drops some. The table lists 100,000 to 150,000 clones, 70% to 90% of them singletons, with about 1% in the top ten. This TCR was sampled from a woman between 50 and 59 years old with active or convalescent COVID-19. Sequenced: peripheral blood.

DNA of the CDR3: TGTGCCATCAGTGACTCGACAGAAACTAATGAAAAACTGTTTTTT. Translating gives CAISDSTETNEKLFF. This chain connects TRBV10-3 to TRBJ1-4, with D possibly being TRBD1 (5 bases). Germline lookup yields CDR1 ENHRY and CDR2 SYGVKD. The ends were cut back, 3 bases at V and 1 base at J, with 9 bases in the middle. This CDR3 contains 15 residues.